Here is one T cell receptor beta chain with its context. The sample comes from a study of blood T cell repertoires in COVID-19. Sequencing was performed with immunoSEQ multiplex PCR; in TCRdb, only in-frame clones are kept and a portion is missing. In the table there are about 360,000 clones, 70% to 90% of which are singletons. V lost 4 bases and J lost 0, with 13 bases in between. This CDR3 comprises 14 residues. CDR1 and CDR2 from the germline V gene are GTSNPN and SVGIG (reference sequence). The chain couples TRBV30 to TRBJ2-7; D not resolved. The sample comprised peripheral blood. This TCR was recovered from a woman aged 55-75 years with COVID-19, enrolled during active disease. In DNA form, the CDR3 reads TGTGCCTGGACCCCGGGTCCCAGCTCCTACGAGCAGTACTTC. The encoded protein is CAWTPGPSSYEQYF.